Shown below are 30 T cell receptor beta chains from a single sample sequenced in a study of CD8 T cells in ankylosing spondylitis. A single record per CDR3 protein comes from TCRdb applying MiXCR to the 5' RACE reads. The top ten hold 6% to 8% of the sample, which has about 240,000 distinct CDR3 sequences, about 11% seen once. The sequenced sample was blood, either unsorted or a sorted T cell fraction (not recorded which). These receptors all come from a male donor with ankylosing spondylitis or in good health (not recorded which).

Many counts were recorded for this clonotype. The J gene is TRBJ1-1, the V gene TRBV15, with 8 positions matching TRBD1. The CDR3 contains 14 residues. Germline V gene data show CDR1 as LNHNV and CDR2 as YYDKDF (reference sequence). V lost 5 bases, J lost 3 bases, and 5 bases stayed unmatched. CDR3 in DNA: TGTGCCACCAGCGTACAGGGGGTAGACACTGAAGCTTTCTTT. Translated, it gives CATSVQGVDTEAFF.

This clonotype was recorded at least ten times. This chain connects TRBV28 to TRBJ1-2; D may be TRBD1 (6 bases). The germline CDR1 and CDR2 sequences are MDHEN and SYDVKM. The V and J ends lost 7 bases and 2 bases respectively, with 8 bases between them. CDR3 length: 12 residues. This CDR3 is CASTDRNYGYTF. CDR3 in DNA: TGTGCCAGCACCGACAGGAACTATGGCTACACCTTC.

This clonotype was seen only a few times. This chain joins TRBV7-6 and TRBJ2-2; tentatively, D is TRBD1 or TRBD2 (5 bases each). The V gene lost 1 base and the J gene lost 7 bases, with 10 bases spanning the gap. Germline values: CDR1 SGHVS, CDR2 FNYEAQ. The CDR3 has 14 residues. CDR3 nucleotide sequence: TGTGCCAGCAGCTTAGGGGGGTCTATCGGGGAGCTGTTTTTT. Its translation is CASSLGGSIGELFF.

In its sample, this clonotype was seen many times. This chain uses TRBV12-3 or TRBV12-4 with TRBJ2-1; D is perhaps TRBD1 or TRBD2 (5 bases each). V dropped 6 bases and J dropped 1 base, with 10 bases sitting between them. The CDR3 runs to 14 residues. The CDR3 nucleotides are TGTGCCAGCAGCCCCGGGACGTCCTACAATGAGCAGTTCTTC. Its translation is CASSPGTSYNEQFF.

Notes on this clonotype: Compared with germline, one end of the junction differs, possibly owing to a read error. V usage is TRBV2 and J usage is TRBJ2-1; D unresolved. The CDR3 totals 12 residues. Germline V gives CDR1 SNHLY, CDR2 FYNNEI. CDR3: CASSVGDRQRIF. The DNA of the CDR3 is TGTGCCAGCAGTGTCGGAGACCGTCAGAGGATCTTC.

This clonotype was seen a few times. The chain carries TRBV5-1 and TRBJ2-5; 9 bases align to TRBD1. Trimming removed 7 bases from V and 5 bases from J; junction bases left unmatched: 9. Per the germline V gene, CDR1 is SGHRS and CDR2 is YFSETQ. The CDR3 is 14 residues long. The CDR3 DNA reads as TGCGCCAGCTCGCCGGGACAGGGAGAGGAGACCCAGTACTTC. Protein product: CASSPGQGEETQYF.

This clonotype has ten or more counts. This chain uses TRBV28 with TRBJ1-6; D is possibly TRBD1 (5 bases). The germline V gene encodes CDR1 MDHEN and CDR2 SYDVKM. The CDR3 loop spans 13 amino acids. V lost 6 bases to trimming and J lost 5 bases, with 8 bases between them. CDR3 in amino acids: CASRDIDNSPLHF. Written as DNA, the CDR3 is TGTGCCAGCAGGGACATAGATAATTCACCCCTCCACTTT.

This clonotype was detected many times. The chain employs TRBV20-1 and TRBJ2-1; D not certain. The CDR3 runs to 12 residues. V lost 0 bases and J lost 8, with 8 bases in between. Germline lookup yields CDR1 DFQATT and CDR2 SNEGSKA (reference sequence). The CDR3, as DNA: TGCAGTGCTAGAGACCAACCTCATGAGCAGTTCTTC. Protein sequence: CSARDQPHEQFF.

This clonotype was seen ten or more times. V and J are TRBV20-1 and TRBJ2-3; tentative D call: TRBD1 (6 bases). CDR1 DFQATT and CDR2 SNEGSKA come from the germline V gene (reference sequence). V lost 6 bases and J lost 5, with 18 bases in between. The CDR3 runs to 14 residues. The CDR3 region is CSAVGRGREDTQYF. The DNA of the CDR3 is TGCAGTGCCGTGGGCAGGGGCAGAGAAGATACGCAGTATTTT.

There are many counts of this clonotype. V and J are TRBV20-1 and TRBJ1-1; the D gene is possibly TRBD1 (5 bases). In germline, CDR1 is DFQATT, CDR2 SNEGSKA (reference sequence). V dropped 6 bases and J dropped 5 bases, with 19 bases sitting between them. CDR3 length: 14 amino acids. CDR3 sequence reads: CSAREGPTQTEAFF. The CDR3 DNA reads TGCAGTGCCCGGGAGGGGCCCACCCAAACTGAAGCTTTCTTT.

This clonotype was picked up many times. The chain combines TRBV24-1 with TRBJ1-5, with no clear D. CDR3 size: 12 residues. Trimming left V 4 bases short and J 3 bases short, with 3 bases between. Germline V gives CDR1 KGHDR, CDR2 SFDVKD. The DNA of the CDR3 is TGTGCCACCAGTGACCCCAATCAGCCCCAGCATTTT. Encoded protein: CATSDPNQPQHF.

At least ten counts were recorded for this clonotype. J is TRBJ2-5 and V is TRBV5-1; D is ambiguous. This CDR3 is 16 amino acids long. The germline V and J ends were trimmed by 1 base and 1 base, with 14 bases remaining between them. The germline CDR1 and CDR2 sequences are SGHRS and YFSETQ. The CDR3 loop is CASSLFAAGFQETQYF. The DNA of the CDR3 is TGCGCCAGCAGCTTGTTTGCAGCCGGGTTCCAAGAGACCCAGTACTTC.

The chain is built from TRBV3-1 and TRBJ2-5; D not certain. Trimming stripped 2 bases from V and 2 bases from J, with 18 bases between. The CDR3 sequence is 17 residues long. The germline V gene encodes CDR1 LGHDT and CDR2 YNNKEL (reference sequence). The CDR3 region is CASSQSGPTRSQETQYF. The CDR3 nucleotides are TGTGCCAGCAGCCAATCGGGTCCGACGCGTTCTCAAGAGACCCAGTACTTC.

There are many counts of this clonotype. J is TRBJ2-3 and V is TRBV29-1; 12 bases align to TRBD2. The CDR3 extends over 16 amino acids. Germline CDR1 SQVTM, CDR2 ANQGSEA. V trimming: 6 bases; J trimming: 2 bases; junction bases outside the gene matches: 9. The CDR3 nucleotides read TGCAGCGTCGGCTTCTCTAGCGGGGGGGTCACAGATACGCAGTATTTT. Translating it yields CSVGFSSGGVTDTQYF.

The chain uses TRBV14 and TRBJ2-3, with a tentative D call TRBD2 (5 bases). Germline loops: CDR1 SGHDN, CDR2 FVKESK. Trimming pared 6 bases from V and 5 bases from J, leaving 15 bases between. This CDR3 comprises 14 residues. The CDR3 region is CASRGSRFQDTQYF. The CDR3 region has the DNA TGTGCCAGCAGAGGGAGCAGGTTTCAAGATACGCAGTATTTT.

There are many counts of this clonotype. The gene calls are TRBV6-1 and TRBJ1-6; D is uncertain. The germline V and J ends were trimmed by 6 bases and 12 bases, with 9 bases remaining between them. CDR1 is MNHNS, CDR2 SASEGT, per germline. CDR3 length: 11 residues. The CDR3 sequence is CASSLGQPLHF. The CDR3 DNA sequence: TGTGCCAGCAGCCTGGGTCAACCCCTCCACTTT.

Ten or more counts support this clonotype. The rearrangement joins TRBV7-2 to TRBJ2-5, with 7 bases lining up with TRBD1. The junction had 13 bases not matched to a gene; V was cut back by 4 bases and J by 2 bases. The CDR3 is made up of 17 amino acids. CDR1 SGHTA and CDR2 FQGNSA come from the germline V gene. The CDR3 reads CASSSRGRRQPQETQYF. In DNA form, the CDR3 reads TGTGCCAGCAGCTCGAGGGGGCGGAGGCAGCCTCAAGAGACCCAGTACTTC. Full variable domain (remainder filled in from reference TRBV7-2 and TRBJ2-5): GAGVSQSPSNKVTEKGKDVELRCDPISGHTALYWYRQSLGQGLEFLIYFQGNSAPDKSGLPSDRFSAERTGGSVSTLTIQRTQQEDSAVYLCASSSRGRRQPQETQYFGPGTRLLVL.

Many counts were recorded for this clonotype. CDR3 sequence (DNA): TGCGCCAGCAGCCTAGGGGATGATCAGCCCCAGCATTTT. Protein product: CASSLGDDQPQHF. The rearrangement joins TRBV5-1 to TRBJ1-5, with D tentatively TRBD1 (5 bases). This CDR3 has 13 amino acids. The V end was cut by 4 bases, the J end by 5 bases, with 10 bases between. The germline V gene encodes CDR1 SGHRS and CDR2 YFSETQ.

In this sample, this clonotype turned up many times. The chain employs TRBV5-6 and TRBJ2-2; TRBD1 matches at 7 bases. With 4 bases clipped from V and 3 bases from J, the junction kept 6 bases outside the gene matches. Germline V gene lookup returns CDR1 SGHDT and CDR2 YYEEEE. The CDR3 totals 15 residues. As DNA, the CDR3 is TGTGCCAGCAGCCGAAGGGGGCTTCACACCGGGGAGCTGTTTTTT. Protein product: CASSRRGLHTGELFF.

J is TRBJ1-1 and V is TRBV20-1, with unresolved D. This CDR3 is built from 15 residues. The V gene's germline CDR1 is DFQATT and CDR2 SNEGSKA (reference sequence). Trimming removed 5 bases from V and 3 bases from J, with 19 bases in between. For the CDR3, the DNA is TGCAGTGCTCGGGGTGTCACGGGATCGGACACTGAAGCTTTCTTT. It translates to CSARGVTGSDTEAFF.

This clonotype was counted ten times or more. CDR3 loop: CSAPPWEPDSTDTQYF. Written as DNA, the CDR3 is TGCAGTGCTCCTCCCTGGGAGCCGGACAGCACAGATACGCAGTATTTT. V gene TRBV20-1 combines with J gene TRBJ2-3; perhaps TRBD2 as D (5 bases). CDR3 length: 16 residues. V was cut by 5 bases and J by 0 bases, with 18 bases left in between. Germline assignment: CDR1 DFQATT and CDR2 SNEGSKA (reference sequence).

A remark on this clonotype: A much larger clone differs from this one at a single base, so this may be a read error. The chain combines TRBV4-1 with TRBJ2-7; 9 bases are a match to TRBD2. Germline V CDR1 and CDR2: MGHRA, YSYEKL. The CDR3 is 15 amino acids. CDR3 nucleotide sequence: TGCGTCAGCAGCCAAACGACTAGCGGTCCCTACGAGCAGTACTTC. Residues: CVSSQTTSGPYEQYF.

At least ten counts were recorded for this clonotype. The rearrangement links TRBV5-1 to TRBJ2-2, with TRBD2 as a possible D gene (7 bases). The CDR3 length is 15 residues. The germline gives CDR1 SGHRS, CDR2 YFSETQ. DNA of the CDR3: TGCGCTCCCTGGGAGGGGGAACCGAACACCGGGGAGCTGTTTTTT. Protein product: CAPWEGEPNTGELFF.

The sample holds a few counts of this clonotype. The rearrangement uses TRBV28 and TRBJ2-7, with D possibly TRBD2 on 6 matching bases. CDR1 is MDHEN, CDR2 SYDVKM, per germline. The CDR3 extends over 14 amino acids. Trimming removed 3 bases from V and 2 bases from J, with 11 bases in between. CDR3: CASSFAAGPYEQYF. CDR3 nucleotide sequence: TGTGCCAGCAGTTTTGCTGCGGGACCCTACGAGCAGTACTTC.

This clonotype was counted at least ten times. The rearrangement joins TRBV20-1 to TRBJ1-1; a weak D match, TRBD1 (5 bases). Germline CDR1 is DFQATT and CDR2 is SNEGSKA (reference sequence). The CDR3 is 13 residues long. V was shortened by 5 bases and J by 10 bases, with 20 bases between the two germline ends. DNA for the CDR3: TGCAGTGCTCGGGACCCACCCGAGGTTAGAGCTTTCTTT. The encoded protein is CSARDPPEVRAFF.

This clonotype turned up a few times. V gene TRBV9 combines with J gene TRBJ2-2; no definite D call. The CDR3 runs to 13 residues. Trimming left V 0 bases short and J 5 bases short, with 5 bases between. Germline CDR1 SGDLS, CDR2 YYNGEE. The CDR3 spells CASSVGLTGELFF. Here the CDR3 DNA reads TGTGCCAGCAGCGTAGGACTGACCGGGGAGCTGTTTTTT. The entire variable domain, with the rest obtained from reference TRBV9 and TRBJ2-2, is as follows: DSGVTQTPKHLITATGQRVTLRCSPRSGDLSVYWYQQSLDQGLQFLIQYYNGEERAKGNILERFSAQQFPDLHSELNLSSLELGDSALYFCASSVGLTGELFFGEGSRLTVL.

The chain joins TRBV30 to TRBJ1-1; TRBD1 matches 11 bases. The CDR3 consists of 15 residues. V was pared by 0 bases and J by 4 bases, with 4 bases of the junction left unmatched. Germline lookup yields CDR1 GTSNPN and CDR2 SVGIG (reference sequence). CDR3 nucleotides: TGTGCCTGGAGTGTCGGACAGGGGGCGTTCACTGAAGCTTTCTTT. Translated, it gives CAWSVGQGAFTEAFF.

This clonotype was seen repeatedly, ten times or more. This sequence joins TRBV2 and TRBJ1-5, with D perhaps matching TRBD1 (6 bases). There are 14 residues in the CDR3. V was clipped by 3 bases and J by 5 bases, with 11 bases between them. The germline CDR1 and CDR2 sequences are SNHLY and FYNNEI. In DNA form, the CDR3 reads TGTGCCAGCAGTGATGCGGCAGGGGATCAGCCCCAGCATTTT. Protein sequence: CASSDAAGDQPQHF.

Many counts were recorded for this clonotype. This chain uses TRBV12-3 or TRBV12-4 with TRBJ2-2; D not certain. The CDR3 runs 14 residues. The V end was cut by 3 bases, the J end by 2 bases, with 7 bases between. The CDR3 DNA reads TGTGCCAGCAGTTTTGAACGCAACACCGGGGAGCTGTTTTTT. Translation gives CASSFERNTGELFF.

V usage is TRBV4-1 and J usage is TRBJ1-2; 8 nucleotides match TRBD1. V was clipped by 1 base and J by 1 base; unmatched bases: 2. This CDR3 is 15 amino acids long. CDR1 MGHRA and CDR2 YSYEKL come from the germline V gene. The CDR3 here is CASSQVRGLNYGYTF. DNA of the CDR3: TGCGCCAGCAGCCAAGTCAGGGGGCTTAACTATGGCTACACCTTC.